This is a list of T cell receptor beta chains from one sample in a study of T cell responses to AZD1222 COVID-19 vaccine. The data were produced by immunoSEQ multiplex PCR, yet TCRdb's version contains in-frame clones alone and is incomplete. The data show about 150,000 clones, with about 94% seen just once and less than 5% held by the top ten. The specimen was peripheral blood, collected 28 days after the second AZD1222 dose. These receptors originate from an adult who received the AZD1222 COVID-19 vaccine. CDR3s include the opening cysteine and the closing phenylalanine or tryptophan. D genes are given only for firm matches. The size entry is marked missing in some rows and otherwise reads once, few, many or a size class.

cdr3_nt: TGTGCCAGCAGTGATCTGGACAGGGCCTACGAGCAGTACTTC
cdr3_aa: CASSDLDRAYEQYF
v_call: TRBV6-4
clone_size: NA
j_call: TRBJ2-7
d_call: TRBD1

cdr3_nt: TGTGCCAGCAGCTTCGTCAGTTTGAATGAAAAACTGTTTTTT
cdr3_aa: CASSFVSLNEKLFF
v_call: TRBV5-6
clone_size: NA
j_call: TRBJ1-4
d_call: NA

cdr3_nt: TGCGCCAGCAGCTTGGGAGGGAGGGCCTTGGATGAGCAGTTCTTC
cdr3_aa: CASSLGGRALDEQFF
v_call: TRBV5-1
clone_size: NA
j_call: TRBJ2-1
d_call: TRBD2

cdr3_nt: TGTGCCAGCAGTTTGACTAGCGGGAGGTCTACAGATACGCAGTATTTT
cdr3_aa: CASSLTSGRSTDTQYF
v_call: TRBV5-4
clone_size: NA
j_call: TRBJ2-3
d_call: TRBD2

cdr3_nt: TGTGCCAGCAGCCCTAGGGGGGGAAGCGAGCAGTACTTC
cdr3_aa: CASSPRGGSEQYF
v_call: TRBV7-8
clone_size: NA
j_call: TRBJ2-7
d_call: NA

cdr3_nt: TGTGCCAGCAGCCCCAAGGACAGGGAGGCCGGGGAGCTGTTTTTT
cdr3_aa: CASSPKDREAGELFF
v_call: TRBV7-9
clone_size: NA
j_call: TRBJ2-2
d_call: TRBD1

cdr3_nt: TGCGCCAGCAGCGTGCGGTTGGTCTCCGAGCAGTACTTC
cdr3_aa: CASSVRLVSEQYF
v_call: TRBV4-3
clone_size: NA
j_call: TRBJ2-7
d_call: NA

cdr3_nt: TGCGCCAGCAGCTTGGGGACAGGTAGCAATCAGCCCCAGCATTTT
cdr3_aa: CASSLGTGSNQPQHF
v_call: TRBV5-1
clone_size: NA
j_call: TRBJ1-5
d_call: TRBD1

cdr3_nt: TGCGCCAGCAGCCAAGAGGGACTAGCGGGGGGGGCCTACAATGAGCAGTTCTTC
cdr3_aa: CASSQEGLAGGAYNEQFF
v_call: TRBV4-3
clone_size: NA
j_call: TRBJ2-1
d_call: TRBD2

cdr3_nt: TGTGCCAGCAGCCCCCAAAGACTAGCGGGATACCCAAGAGAGCAGTTCTTC
cdr3_aa: CASSPQRLAGYPREQFF
v_call: TRBV3-1/TRBV3-2
clone_size: NA
j_call: TRBJ2-1
d_call: TRBD2

cdr3_nt: TGTGCCAGCAGTTCTCCCGGCCTCTATAGCAATCAGCCCCAGCATTTT
cdr3_aa: CASSSPGLYSNQPQHF
v_call: TRBV28
clone_size: once
j_call: TRBJ1-5
d_call: NA

cdr3_nt: TGTGCCAGCAACTGGGAGGGGGGTTCTGAAGCTTTCTTT
cdr3_aa: CASNWEGGSEAFF
v_call: TRBV7-9
clone_size: NA
j_call: TRBJ1-1
d_call: NA

cdr3_nt: TGTGCCAGCAGCACAGGGACTAGCGGGACCCAGTACTTC
cdr3_aa: CASSTGTSGTQYF
v_call: TRBV7-2
clone_size: NA
j_call: TRBJ2-5
d_call: TRBD2

cdr3_nt: TGTGCCAGCAGCCTGGGCTCCTATAATTCACCCCTCCACTTT
cdr3_aa: CASSLGSYNSPLHF
v_call: TRBV6-5
clone_size: few
j_call: TRBJ1-6
d_call: NA

cdr3_nt: TGTGCCAGCAGCTTTGGGGACTTCTATAATTCACCCCTCCACTTT
cdr3_aa: CASSFGDFYNSPLHF
v_call: TRBV7-9
clone_size: few
j_call: TRBJ1-6
d_call: NA

cdr3_nt: TGTGCCAGCAGCTTAGCATTCCGGGACAGGAACACTGAAGCTTTCTTT
cdr3_aa: CASSLAFRDRNTEAFF
v_call: TRBV7-9
clone_size: NA
j_call: TRBJ1-1
d_call: TRBD1

cdr3_nt: TGTGCCAGCAGCTTACAAGTGCTAGCGGGAGCTGCCGGGGAGCTGTTTTTT
cdr3_aa: CASSLQVLAGAAGELFF
v_call: TRBV5-4
clone_size: once
j_call: TRBJ2-2
d_call: TRBD2

cdr3_nt: TGTGCCAGCAGTTACGCAGGGGGAAACTATGGCTACACCTTC
cdr3_aa: CASSYAGGNYGYTF
v_call: TRBV6-5
clone_size: NA
j_call: TRBJ1-2
d_call: TRBD1

cdr3_nt: TGTGCCAGCAGCGGGACTCACCGCAATCAGCCCCAGCATTTT
cdr3_aa: CASSGTHRNQPQHF
v_call: TRBV7-2
clone_size: NA
j_call: TRBJ1-5
d_call: NA

cdr3_nt: TGTGCCAGCAGCTTGGAACTCTCTGGGGCCAACGTCCTGACTTTC
cdr3_aa: CASSLELSGANVLTF
v_call: TRBV5-4
clone_size: NA
j_call: TRBJ2-6
d_call: NA

cdr3_nt: TGTGCCATCAGAAGTGGCGGGCCCCACAATGAGCAGTTCTTC
cdr3_aa: CAIRSGGPHNEQFF
v_call: TRBV10-3
clone_size: NA
j_call: TRBJ2-1
d_call: NA

cdr3_nt: TGTGCCAGCAGCAGAGGGGGTCCAGCGGGAGGGCCGTACGAGCAGTACTTC
cdr3_aa: CASSRGGPAGGPYEQYF
v_call: TRBV5-4
clone_size: NA
j_call: TRBJ2-7
d_call: TRBD2

cdr3_nt: TGTGCCAGCAGCTTAGGAGACCAGGGATACGAGCAGTACTTC
cdr3_aa: CASSLGDQGYEQYF
v_call: TRBV7-6
clone_size: NA
j_call: TRBJ2-7
d_call: NA

cdr3_nt: TGTGCCAGCAGTTCCCCCCTCAACGAGCAGTACTTC
cdr3_aa: CASSSPLNEQYF
v_call: TRBV6-6
clone_size: NA
j_call: TRBJ2-7
d_call: NA

cdr3_nt: TGTGCCAGCAGCTATTTCCCGGGCAGTCCCTCTGGAAACACCATATATTTT
cdr3_aa: CASSYFPGSPSGNTIYF
v_call: TRBV7-9
clone_size: NA
j_call: TRBJ1-3
d_call: NA

cdr3_nt: TGTGCCGGGCTAAAGGGGACCGGGGAGCTGTTTTTT
cdr3_aa: CAGLKGTGELFF
v_call: TRBV7-3
clone_size: NA
j_call: TRBJ2-2
d_call: NA

cdr3_nt: TGTGCCAGCAGCTCGGACAGGGACTATGGCTACACCTTC
cdr3_aa: CASSSDRDYGYTF
v_call: TRBV27
clone_size: NA
j_call: TRBJ1-2
d_call: TRBD1

cdr3_nt: TGTGCCAGCAGCTTGGGTGCGGTAGCGGAAACTGAAGCTTTCTTT
cdr3_aa: CASSLGAVAETEAFF
v_call: TRBV5-8
clone_size: NA
j_call: TRBJ1-1
d_call: NA

cdr3_nt: TGTGCCAGCAGCCAAGAAGCGGGTTGGGGCTACACCTTC
cdr3_aa: CASSQEAGWGYTF
v_call: TRBV4-2
clone_size: NA
j_call: TRBJ1-2
d_call: NA

cdr3_nt: TGTGCCAGCAGTCCCGGAGGCAGGCTCTATGGCTACACCTTC
cdr3_aa: CASSPGGRLYGYTF
v_call: TRBV27
clone_size: NA
j_call: TRBJ1-2
d_call: NA

cdr3_nt: TGTGCCAGCAGTTACCAGGCAGGGGGGGACACTGAAGCTTTCTTT
cdr3_aa: CASSYQAGGDTEAFF
v_call: TRBV6-2/TRBV6-3
clone_size: NA
j_call: TRBJ1-1
d_call: TRBD1

cdr3_nt: TGTGCCAGTAACGACCAGGGGTACGGCGGGGAGCTGTTTTTT
cdr3_aa: CASNDQGYGGELFF
v_call: TRBV19
clone_size: NA
j_call: TRBJ2-2
d_call: NA

cdr3_nt: TGTGCCAGCTCGCCTGGGACTGCAACTAATGAAAAACTGTTTTTT
cdr3_aa: CASSPGTATNEKLFF
v_call: TRBV18
clone_size: once
j_call: TRBJ1-4
d_call: NA

cdr3_nt: TGTGCCAGCACCGAGCGACAGGGAGACTATGGCTACACCTTC
cdr3_aa: CASTERQGDYGYTF
v_call: TRBV6-5
clone_size: NA
j_call: TRBJ1-2
d_call: TRBD1

cdr3_nt: TGTGCCAGCAGCTTGGGGACTAGCGGGGACGAGCAGTTCTTC
cdr3_aa: CASSLGTSGDEQFF
v_call: TRBV7-3
clone_size: NA
j_call: TRBJ2-1
d_call: TRBD2

cdr3_nt: TGTGCCAGCAGCCAAAACCTACTAAGGACTAGCGGGAGCTACAATGAGCAGTTCTTC
cdr3_aa: CASSQNLLRTSGSYNEQFF
v_call: TRBV14
clone_size: NA
j_call: TRBJ2-1
d_call: TRBD2

cdr3_nt: TGTGCCACCAGCAGAGAACAGGGAAGGGGCTACACCTTC
cdr3_aa: CATSREQGRGYTF
v_call: TRBV15
clone_size: NA
j_call: TRBJ1-2
d_call: NA

cdr3_nt: TGTGCCAGCAGTGACTCGGACTTCACAGATACGCAGTATTTT
cdr3_aa: CASSDSDFTDTQYF
v_call: TRBV6-4
clone_size: NA
j_call: TRBJ2-3
d_call: NA

cdr3_nt: TGTGCCAGCAGCTCACCCACCCAAGATCAGGGTTTCGGAAACACCATATATTTT
cdr3_aa: CASSSPTQDQGFGNTIYF
v_call: TRBV9
clone_size: NA
j_call: TRBJ1-3
d_call: NA

cdr3_nt: TGTGCCAGTAGTATCAGGGGGAACACTGAAGCTTTCTTT
cdr3_aa: CASSIRGNTEAFF
v_call: TRBV19
clone_size: once
j_call: TRBJ1-1
d_call: NA

cdr3_nt: TGCGCCAGCAGCCGAACTGGAAGCCCCTACGAGCAGTACTTC
cdr3_aa: CASSRTGSPYEQYF
v_call: TRBV4-1
clone_size: NA
j_call: TRBJ2-7
d_call: NA

cdr3_nt: TGTGCCAGCAGTTTAGACAGGGGTACTGTTGAAGCTTTCTTT
cdr3_aa: CASSLDRGTVEAFF
v_call: TRBV6-5
clone_size: NA
j_call: TRBJ1-1
d_call: TRBD1

cdr3_nt: TGTGCCAGTAGTATCCCCAGGGGGACTAATGAAAAATTGTTTTTT
cdr3_aa: CASSIPRGTNEKLFF
v_call: TRBV19
clone_size: NA
j_call: TRBJ1-4
d_call: TRBD1

cdr3_nt: TGTGCCAGCATTCGACAGGACCCCAATTATCAGCCCCAGCATTTT
cdr3_aa: CASIRQDPNYQPQHF
v_call: TRBV28
clone_size: NA
j_call: TRBJ1-5
d_call: NA

cdr3_nt: TGTGCCAGCAGCTTAGTAGGGACACCGAACTACGAGCAGTACTTC
cdr3_aa: CASSLVGTPNYEQYF
v_call: TRBV11-1
clone_size: NA
j_call: TRBJ2-7
d_call: NA

cdr3_nt: TGCGCCAGCAGCTCGGACAGGCTTAATGAGCAGTTCTTC
cdr3_aa: CASSSDRLNEQFF
v_call: TRBV5-1
clone_size: NA
j_call: TRBJ2-1
d_call: TRBD1

cdr3_nt: TGTGCCAGCAGCTCGACTGCGCTCCATGGCTACACCTTC
cdr3_aa: CASSSTALHGYTF
v_call: TRBV7-2
clone_size: NA
j_call: TRBJ1-2
d_call: NA

cdr3_nt: TGTGCCGGACGCCGGGCCAGGGGGCGAATCGGGGAGCTGTTTTTT
cdr3_aa: CAGRRARGRIGELFF
v_call: TRBV28
clone_size: NA
j_call: TRBJ2-2
d_call: TRBD1

cdr3_nt: TGTGCCAGCAGTGAACAGTCCCGGCAGCCCCAGCATTTT
cdr3_aa: CASSEQSRQPQHF
v_call: TRBV2
clone_size: once
j_call: TRBJ1-5
d_call: NA

cdr3_nt: TGTGCCACCAGTGATGCGAGCGCGGCGGGGGCCCCCTACAATGAGCAGTTCTTC
cdr3_aa: CATSDASAAGAPYNEQFF
v_call: TRBV24-1
clone_size: NA
j_call: TRBJ2-1
d_call: NA

cdr3_nt: TGTGCCAGCAGTCCCCGGGACTACTCCTACGAGCAGTACTTC
cdr3_aa: CASSPRDYSYEQYF
v_call: TRBV27
clone_size: NA
j_call: TRBJ2-7
d_call: TRBD2

cdr3_nt: TGTGCCAGCAGCGTCCGGGGGGTCACGATCAATGAGCAGTTCTTC
cdr3_aa: CASSVRGVTINEQFF
v_call: TRBV7-2
clone_size: NA
j_call: TRBJ2-1
d_call: TRBD2

cdr3_nt: TGTGCCACCAGTGTCGGGACAGGTGGGAGCAATGAGCAGTTCTTC
cdr3_aa: CATSVGTGGSNEQFF
v_call: TRBV24-1
clone_size: NA
j_call: TRBJ2-1
d_call: TRBD1

cdr3_nt: TGTGCCAGTAGTCCCCGGACTAGCGGGAGTCCCTACAATGAGCAGTTCTTC
cdr3_aa: CASSPRTSGSPYNEQFF
v_call: TRBV19
clone_size: NA
j_call: TRBJ2-1
d_call: TRBD2

cdr3_nt: TGCGCCAGCAGCCAAGATGTGAGGGACCCCTACGAGCAGTACTTC
cdr3_aa: CASSQDVRDPYEQYF
v_call: TRBV4-1
clone_size: once
j_call: TRBJ2-7
d_call: NA